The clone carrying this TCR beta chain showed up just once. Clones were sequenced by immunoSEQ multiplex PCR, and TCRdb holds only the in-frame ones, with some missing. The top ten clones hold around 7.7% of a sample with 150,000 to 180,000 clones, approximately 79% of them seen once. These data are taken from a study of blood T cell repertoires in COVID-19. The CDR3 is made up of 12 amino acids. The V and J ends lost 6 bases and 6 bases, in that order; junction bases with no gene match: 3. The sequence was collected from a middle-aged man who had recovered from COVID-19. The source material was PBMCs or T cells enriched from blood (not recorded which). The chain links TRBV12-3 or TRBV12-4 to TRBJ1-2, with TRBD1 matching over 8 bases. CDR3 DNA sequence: TGTGCCAGCAGCTCAGGGGGCGATGGCTACACCTTC. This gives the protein CASSSGGDGYTF.